This record looks at one T cell receptor (beta chain) sequence and its context. The V gene lost 6 bases and the J gene lost 4 bases, with 7 bases spanning the gap. CDR3 length: 13 residues. CDR1 and CDR2 from the germline V gene are MRHNA and SNTAGT. Assay: immunoSEQ multiplex PCR; the TCRdb copy retains only in-frame clones and omits some. In the table there are 29,000 or so clones, roughly 89% of which are singletons. This specimen belongs to a study of lymphopenia after photon versus proton radiotherapy. The TCR sequence derives from an older woman with cholangiocarcinoma. Some clones in this sample may be carry-over from other donors' samples. The genes are TRBV6-4 and TRBJ2-6; D not resolved. The material sequenced was peripheral blood, taken from a patient treated with proton-based radiotherapy. The CDR3 region is CASRPTGANVLTF. The DNA of the CDR3 is TGTGCCAGCAGACCCACAGGGGCCAACGTCCTGACTTTC.